The source of this T cell receptor (beta chain) is a study of T cell responses to AZD1222 COVID-19 vaccine. General study points: Repertoires were sampled only after the peak T cell response. A reported finding is that nearly half of spike-specific TCRs target unmutated variant regions.

Remarks on this clone: Its target is not known.

Clones were sequenced by immunoSEQ multiplex PCR, and TCRdb holds only the in-frame ones, with some missing. Of about 120,000 clones in the sample, 91% were seen once. Sequencing was performed on peripheral blood, taken on day 0 of AZD1222 vaccination. The sequence came from an adult in good health.

CDR3 sequence reads: CASSSWTGTTEAFF. The CDR3 DNA reads as TGTGCCAGCAGCTCCTGGACAGGGACCACTGAAGCTTTCTTT. The gene calls are TRBV7-2 and TRBJ1-1, with 8 bases that match TRBD1. The length of the CDR3 is 14 residues. Per the germline V gene, CDR1 is SGHTA and CDR2 is FQGNSA. V dropped 4 bases and J dropped 4; count of bases not matched to a gene: 5. The full variable domain, with the rest looked up from reference TRBV7-2 and TRBJ1-1, is GAGVSQSPSNKVTEKGKDVELRCDPISGHTALYWYRQSLGQGLEFLIYFQGNSAPDKSGLPSDRFSAERTGGSVSTLTIQRTQQEDSAVYLCASSSWTGTTEAFFGQGTRLTVV.